Shown below are 21 T cell receptor beta chains from a single sample sequenced in a study of blood T cells in healthy people across ages. A second PCR of roughly 7 to 11 cycles used a sample-barcoded 5' primer and a J-beta primer mix. TCRdb itself ran the 5' RACE reads through MiXCR, one entry per CDR3 protein. In the table there are over a million distinct CDR3 sequences, 40% to 45% of which are singletons. Sequencing was performed on blood. The receptors were sampled from a woman in her sixties or seventies in good health.

The gene calls are TRBV20-1 and TRBJ2-7; D might be TRBD2 (6 bases). Germline loops: CDR1 DFQATT, CDR2 SNEGSKA (reference sequence). This CDR3 comprises 15 residues. V lost 3 bases and J lost 0, with 15 bases in between. CDR3 in DNA: TGCAGTGCTAGGGAGGGAGGTTCCAGCTCCTACGAGCAGTACTTC. This codes for CSAREGGSSSYEQYF.

J is TRBJ1-1 and V is TRBV5-4; unclear D gene. The germline CDR1 and CDR2 sequences are SGHNT and YYREEE (reference sequence). Between the trimmed V and J ends, which lost 4 bases and 1 base, there was a span of 11 bases. The CDR3 is 14 residues long. The CDR3 here is CASSRPEGNTEAFF. The CDR3 DNA follows: TGTGCCAGCAGCCGACCGGAGGGGAACACTGAAGCTTTCTTT.

This chain connects TRBV7-3 to TRBJ2-1; 11 nucleotides agree with TRBD2. Trimming removed 5 bases from V and 4 bases from J; junction bases left unmatched: 1. This CDR3 comprises 14 residues. From germline, CDR1 is SGHTA and CDR2 FQGTGA. This chain's CDR3 is CASSTSGGYNEQFF. The CDR3 DNA sequence: TGTGCCAGCAGCACTAGCGGGGGATACAATGAGCAGTTCTTC. The whole variable domain, remainder taken from reference TRBV7-3 and TRBJ2-1, is GAGVSQTPSNKVTEKGKYVELRCDPISGHTALYWYRQSLGQGPEFLIYFQGTGAADDSGLPNDRFFAVRPEGSVSTLKIQRTERGDSAVYLCASSTSGGYNEQFFGPGTRLTVL.

The chain is built from TRBV5-1 and TRBJ1-4; 8 nucleotides line up with TRBD1. Trimming removed 4 bases from V and 12 bases from J; junction bases left unmatched: 14. In germline, CDR1 is SGHRS, CDR2 YFSETQ. The CDR3 runs to 15 residues. The CDR3 loop reads CASSTPGQAPGELFF. The CDR3 DNA is TGCGCCAGCAGCACACCGGGACAGGCTCCCGGGGAACTGTTTTTT. Full variable domain (outside the CDR3, taken from reference TRBV5-1 and TRBJ1-4): KAGVTQTPRYLIKTRGQQVTLSCSPISGHRSVSWYQQTPGQGLQFLFEYFSETQRNKGNFPGRFSGRQFSNSRSEMNVSTLELGDSALYLCASSTPGQAPGELFFGSGTQLSVL.

In its sample, this clonotype was seen a few times. The chain links TRBV15 to TRBJ2-1, with D maybe TRBD2 (5 bases). The CDR3 has 17 amino acids. Per the germline V gene, CDR1 is LNHNV and CDR2 is YYDKDF (reference sequence). Deletions cut 0 bases from V and 7 bases from J, with 19 bases between. CDR3 sequence: CATSRDLGSEYGNEQFF. The DNA of the CDR3 is TGTGCCACCAGCAGAGATCTCGGTAGCGAATACGGGAATGAGCAGTTCTTC.

The rearrangement joins TRBV27 to TRBJ1-1; D is unclear. Trimming cost V 0 bases and J 0 bases, with 5 bases left between them. The CDR3 runs 14 residues. CDR1 and CDR2 from the germline V gene are MNHEY and SMNVEV (reference sequence). The CDR3 region has the DNA TGTGCCAGCAGTTTATCCACCTTGAACACTGAAGCTTTCTTT. Protein product: CASSLSTLNTEAFF.

This clonotype was picked up a small number of times. This rearrangement joins TRBV28 to TRBJ2-2; no reliable D call. Germline CDR1 MDHEN, CDR2 SYDVKM. Trimming left V 3 bases short and J 5 bases short, with 19 bases between. The length of the CDR3 is 17 residues. The CDR3 sequence: CASSFFRRRKQTGELFF. The CDR3, as DNA: TGTGCCAGCAGTTTCTTTCGGCGCCGCAAACAGACCGGGGAGCTGTTTTTT. The variable domain in full, with the rest retrieved from reference TRBV28 and TRBJ2-2, is DVKVTQSSRYLVKRTGEKVFLECVQDMDHENMFWYRQDPGLGLRLIYFSYDVKMKEKGDIPEGYSVSREKKERFSLILESASTNQTSMYLCASSFFRRRKQTGELFFGEGSRLTVL.

This clonotype was seen more than once but under ten times. The V call is TRBV27, the J call TRBJ2-7; 10 bases map to TRBD1. V gave up 2 bases and J gave up 4 bases; unmatched junction bases: 2. This CDR3 region has 14 residues. Germline values: CDR1 MNHEY, CDR2 SMNVEV (reference sequence). The CDR3 loop reads CASSLKDRGYEQYF. The CDR3 DNA reads TGTGCCAGCAGTTTAAAGGACAGGGGGTACGAGCAGTACTTC.

The chain is built from TRBV7-8 and TRBJ2-7; the match to TRBD2 covers 11 bases. This CDR3 has 19 amino acids. Losses at the gene ends were 1 base for V and 3 bases for J; bases not matched to a gene: 14. Germline V lookup: CDR1 SGHVS, CDR2 FQNEAQ. The CDR3 DNA follows: TGTGCCAGCAGCTTAGAGACTAGCGGGATAGGCCAGGCCTTCTACGAGCAGTACTTC. Its translation: CASSLETSGIGQAFYEQYF.

The gene calls are TRBV6-5 and TRBJ2-4, with 8 nucleotides matching TRBD2. Germline CDR1 is MNHEY and CDR2 is SVGAGI. CDR3 length equals 16 residues. The junction had 15 bases not matched to a gene; V was cut back by 1 base and J by 13 bases. The CDR3 coding sequence is TGTGCCAGCAGTTACTTAAGCGGGAGACAATACAATGAGCAGTACTTC. Protein product: CASSYLSGRQYNEQYF.

V gene TRBV5-1 combines with J gene TRBJ2-7; a weak D match, TRBD2 (5 bases). Germline V CDR1 and CDR2: SGHRS, YFSETQ. The CDR3 has 19 amino acids. Deletions cut 3 bases from V and 4 bases from J, with 29 bases between. The CDR3 protein is CASSWRTAEAAVVPYEQYF. The CDR3 DNA is TGCGCCAGCAGCTGGAGGACTGCCGAGGCCGCTGTCGTCCCGTACGAGCAGTACTTC.

Comments on this clonotype: No conserved phenylalanine or tryptophan is present at the end of the CDR3, so a read error is the likely explanation. The limits of the CDR3 on the DNA are not certain, so only TCRdb's listed CDR3 is given. The V and J genes are TRBV4-1 and TRBJ2-2; the table calls TRBD2, which could not be checked here. Germline V gene lookup returns CDR1 MGHRA and CDR2 YSYEKL. The CDR3 has 12 amino acids, counting both end residues. Here the CDR3 reads CASSHPAQIRAA.

This clonotype was detected only a few times. This chain links TRBV7-8 with TRBJ2-5; tentatively, D is TRBD2 (6 bases). The CDR3 loop spans 19 amino acids. CDR1 SGHVS and CDR2 FQNEAQ come from the germline V gene. Trimming pared 4 bases from V and 2 bases from J, leaving 26 bases between. The chain's CDR3 is CASSYRFSVGRELQETQYF. DNA of the CDR3: TGTGCCAGCAGCTATCGATTTAGTGTCGGACGGGAGTTACAAGAGACCCAGTACTTC.

The chain links TRBV4-1 to TRBJ2-7; weak D call: TRBD1 (6 bases). V was clipped by 3 bases and J by 7 bases, with 16 bases between them. Germline assignment: CDR1 MGHRA and CDR2 YSYEKL. The CDR3 spans 14 residues. In DNA form, the CDR3 reads TGCGCCAGCAGCCAGGGACAATCCTACAATGAGCAGTACTTC. Translated: CASSQGQSYNEQYF.

The gene calls are TRBV11-1 and TRBJ2-3, with 8 bases that match TRBD2. V lost 6 bases and J lost 1; bases outside the gene matches: 6. The CDR3 sequence is 15 residues long. Germline V gene data show CDR1 as SGHAT and CDR2 as FQDESV (reference sequence). CDR3 DNA: TGTGCCAGCAGTCAACTAGCGGCCGGCACAGATACGCAGTATTTT. Protein: CASSQLAAGTDTQYF.

This clonotype was seen only a few times. This chain uses TRBV12-3 or TRBV12-4 with TRBJ1-2; D is possibly TRBD1 (6 bases). V was trimmed by 1 base and J by 2 bases, leaving 8 bases between them. CDR3 length: 14 amino acids. The CDR3 bases are TGTGCCAGCAGTTTAGAACAGGGAAACTATGGCTACACCTTC. Protein: CASSLEQGNYGYTF.

The chain employs TRBV6-1 and TRBJ2-7; 8 positions agree with TRBD2. The DNA end is more similar to TRBJ2-5, so the J call may be wrong. The length of the CDR3 is 17 residues. From germline, CDR1 is MNHNS and CDR2 SASEGT. CDR3 DNA: TGTGCCAGCAGTCCGTTCGGGGGGACTAGTGGGAAGGAGACCCAGTACTTC. Encoded protein: CASSPFGGTSGKETQYF.

V and J are TRBV7-9 and TRBJ2-1; D not resolved. The CDR3 is made up of 13 amino acids. V lost 5 bases, J lost 5 bases, and 10 bases lay in between. From germline, CDR1 is SEHNR and CDR2 FQNEAQ (reference sequence). DNA of the CDR3: TGTGCCAGCAGCAGCGACATAAACAATGAGCAGTTCTTC. It is translated as CASSSDINNEQFF. The variable domain in full, with the rest retrieved from reference TRBV7-9 and TRBJ2-1, is DTGVSQNPRHKITKRGQNVTFRCDPISEHNRLYWYRQTLGQGPEFLTYFQNEAQLEKSRLLSDRFSAERPKGSFSTLEIQRTEQGDSAMYLCASSSDINNEQFFGPGTRLTVL.

This clonotype was seen just once. V usage is TRBV12-3 or TRBV12-4 and J usage is TRBJ2-1, with D unresolved. V was cut by 3 bases and J by 9 bases, with 9 bases left in between. This CDR3 is 12 amino acids long. The CDR3 DNA is TGTGCCAGCAGTTTTAAGGGTCCTGAGCAGTTCTTC. Protein: CASSFKGPEQFF.

The chain joins TRBV5-1 to TRBJ2-1; tentative D call: TRBD2 (5 bases). CDR3 length: 13 amino acids. Germline CDR1 reads SGHRS; CDR2 reads YFSETQ. V lost 4 bases, J lost 13 bases, and 18 bases lay in between. The CDR3: CASSVAAEETQFF. The CDR3 DNA follows: TGCGCCAGCAGCGTGGCAGCGGAAGAGACCCAGTTCTTC.

The J gene is TRBJ2-1, the V gene TRBV5-1; TRBD1 matches 9 bases. The end of the DNA is better explained by TRBJ2-7, so the J call may be wrong. The CDR3 is made up of 15 amino acids. The germline gives CDR1 SGHRS, CDR2 YFSETQ. CDR3 sequence: CASGPTGGEMDEQYF. CDR3 DNA sequence: TGCGCCAGCGGGCCTACAGGGGGCGAAATGGACGAGCAGTACTTC.